This paragraph reports one TCR beta chain. The entry originates in a study of CD8+ T cells in alopecia areata. Study information: Treatment of the treated patients consisted of oral tofacitinib, 5 to 10 mg twice daily.

This CDR3 spans 15 amino acids. V lost 5 bases, J lost 0 bases, and 13 bases lay in between. Per the germline V gene, CDR1 is SGHAT and CDR2 is FQNNGV. Extracted from the samples, RNA was reverse transcribed into cDNA to serve as the sequencing template. Using immunoSEQ multiplex PCR, the repertoire was profiled, and TCRdb retains in-frame clones only, with some absent. The sample includes some 100,000 clones, approximately 52% of them seen just once. As to treatment: oral pan-JAK inhibitor, 5-10 mg twice daily. The sequence came from a human donor with alopecia areata. The sequencing used CD8+ T cells sorted from blood, collected at week 4, from a patient treated with tofacitinib. The rearrangement links TRBV11-2 to TRBJ1-2; tentative D call: TRBD1 (6 bases). In DNA form, the CDR3 reads TGTGCCAGCAGCCCGGCCGCAGGGGCTAACTATGGCTACACCTTC. It codes for CASSPAAGANYGYTF.